One and the same sample provided the 18 T cell receptor beta chains below, sequenced in a study of cytomegalovirus exposure and HLA in healthy donors. The PCR made use of 60 Vbeta and 13 Jbeta primers. Libraries were prepared by immunoSEQ multiplex PCR; TCRdb keeps only in-frame clonotypes and omits some of them. The table records 300,000 or so clones, 70% to 90% of them present only once. Input material: PBMCs. Every receptor here comes from a woman aged 40-49 years in good health and CMV-seropositive.

The CDR3 bases are TGTGCCAGCAGCTTGATCTCCGGGACTATCGTAAGCACAGATACGCAGTATTTT. It encodes CASSLISGTIVSTDTQYF. The chain carries TRBV5-6 and TRBJ2-3, with TRBD2 identical over 7 bases. The CDR3 length is 18 residues. V lost 1 base and J lost 0; bases outside the gene matches: 11. Germline values: CDR1 SGHDT, CDR2 YYEEEE.

The V and J genes are TRBV28 and TRBJ2-5, with D perhaps matching TRBD2 (5 bases). The tail of the sequence fits TRBJ2-7 better, so the J call may be wrong. This CDR3 has 12 amino acids. Germline V gene lookup returns CDR1 MDHEN and CDR2 SYDVKM. This CDR3 is CATSGDYYEQYF. Here the CDR3 DNA reads TGTGCCACCTCAGGTGACTACTACGAGCAGTACTTC.

The CDR3 region has the DNA TGTGCCAGCAGTTTATCGACGGGAGAGAACACTGAAGCTTTCTTT. This gives the protein CASSLSTGENTEAFF. This sequence joins TRBV27 and TRBJ1-1; D remains ambiguous. Germline CDR1 and CDR2: MNHEY and SMNVEV (reference sequence). V dropped 0 bases and J dropped 1 base, with 9 bases sitting between them. The CDR3 has 15 residues.

The V gene is TRBV30, the J gene TRBJ1-4; maybe TRBD1 (6 bases). Germline V lookup: CDR1 GTSNPN, CDR2 SVGIG (reference sequence). This CDR3 is 14 amino acids long. V was pared by 0 bases and J by 4 bases, with 9 bases between. CDR3 in amino acids: CAWSVGGGNEKLFF. CDR3 nucleotides: TGTGCCTGGAGTGTAGGGGGGGGTAATGAAAAACTGTTTTTT.

The chain joins TRBV28 to TRBJ1-3, with D perhaps matching TRBD1 (5 bases). This CDR3 comprises 13 residues. V was cut by 4 bases and J by 4 bases, with 8 bases left in between. The V gene's germline CDR1 is MDHEN and CDR2 SYDVKM. The CDR3 DNA follows: TGTGCCAGCAGTTCCCCAGGGGGAAACACCATATATTTT. Translated: CASSSPGGNTIYF.

This rearrangement joins TRBV11-3 to TRBJ2-1, with D unclear. The CDR3 contains 16 residues. CDR1 SGHNT and CDR2 YENEEA come from the germline V gene. V lost 1 base to trimming and J lost 0 bases, with 10 bases between them. The CDR3 loop reads CASSLVVSSSYNEQFF. The CDR3 region has the DNA TGTGCCAGCAGCTTAGTTGTCTCGAGCTCCTACAATGAGCAGTTCTTC.

The genes are TRBV25-1 and TRBJ1-2; 8 bases are a match to TRBD1. The CDR3 consists of 15 residues. Germline CDR1 and CDR2: MGHDK and SYGVNS. V lost 1 base, J lost 7 bases, and 8 bases stayed unmatched. CDR3 region: CASSESGSGGSGYTF. In DNA, the CDR3 is TGTGCCAGCAGTGAATCGGGGTCAGGGGGCTCTGGCTACACCTTC.

The rearrangement uses TRBV27 and TRBJ2-1; unclear D gene. Germline values: CDR1 MNHEY, CDR2 SMNVEV (reference sequence). CDR3 size: 14 residues. Trimming removed 5 bases from V and 9 bases from J, with 17 bases in between. The CDR3 DNA is TGTGCCAGCAGTCCCCGGGTTTCATTGGGTGAGCAGTTCTTC. Its protein is CASSPRVSLGEQFF.

This sequence joins TRBV7-2 and TRBJ1-4; D is undetermined. V was pared by 2 bases and J by 7 bases, with 11 bases between. The germline V gene encodes CDR1 SGHTA and CDR2 FQGNSA. This CDR3 has 14 amino acids. The CDR3 reads CASSLWSPLEKLFF. The CDR3 nucleotides read TGTGCCAGCAGCTTATGGAGTCCCCTTGAAAAACTGTTTTTT. Filled out from reference TRBV7-2 and TRBJ1-4, the complete variable domain reads GAGVSQSPSNKVTEKGKDVELRCDPISGHTALYWYRQSLGQGLEFLIYFQGNSAPDKSGLPSDRFSAERTGGSVSTLTIQRTQQEDSAVYLCASSLWSPLEKLFFGSGTQLSVL.

The gene calls are TRBV19 and TRBJ2-1; 11 nucleotides match TRBD2. Germline V gene data show CDR1 as LNHDA and CDR2 as SQIVND (reference sequence). The CDR3 extends over 18 amino acids. Trimming at V came to 5 bases and at J to 0 bases, leaving 9 bases not matched to a gene. Written as DNA, the CDR3 is TGTGCCAGTAGTGGGGGGACTAGCGGCAGAAGCTCCTACAATGAGCAGTTCTTC. Translating gives CASSGGTSGRSSYNEQFF.

This sequence joins TRBV27 and TRBJ1-4; D is unclear. Germline V CDR1 and CDR2: MNHEY, SMNVEV (reference sequence). This CDR3 comprises 13 residues. Trimming pared 5 bases from V and 6 bases from J, leaving 10 bases between. CDR3 sequence (DNA): TGTGCCAGCAGTCCCGGAGATGATGAAAAACTGTTTTTT. It specifies CASSPGDDEKLFF.

V usage is TRBV7-6 and J usage is TRBJ2-1, with D possibly TRBD2 on 7 matching bases. Between the trimmed V and J ends, which lost 1 base and 8 bases, there was a span of 18 bases. Germline V gene data show CDR1 as SGHVS and CDR2 as FNYEAQ. The CDR3 runs to 16 residues. Written as DNA, the CDR3 is TGTGCCAGCAGCTTAGTTGACCTAGGGGGGAGGGATGAGCAGTTCTTC. It yields the protein CASSLVDLGGRDEQFF. Looking up the rest from reference TRBV7-6 and TRBJ2-1 gives the full variable domain: GAGVSQSPRYKVTKRGQDVALRCDPISGHVSLYWYRQALGQGPEFLTYFNYEAQQDKSGLPNDRFSAERPEGSISTLTIQRTEQRDSAMYRCASSLVDLGGRDEQFFGPGTRLTVL.

The gene calls are TRBV27 and TRBJ1-2, with D uncertain. The CDR3 spans 14 residues. Germline loops: CDR1 MNHEY, CDR2 SMNVEV (reference sequence). V was shortened by 5 bases and J by 3 bases, with 13 bases between the two germline ends. CDR3 coding DNA: TGTGCCAGCAGTCCCCGCGGCCCCTACTATGGCTACACCTTC. It specifies CASSPRGPYYGYTF.

This clone was found a few times. J is TRBJ1-5 and V is TRBV15, with D tentatively TRBD1 (6 bases). V was clipped by 5 bases and J by 1 base, with 12 bases between them. This CDR3 spans 15 amino acids. CDR1 and CDR2 from the germline V gene are LNHNV and YYDKDF (reference sequence). CDR3 residues: CATSAGQSSNQPQHF. The DNA for the CDR3 is TGTGCCACCAGCGCCGGACAGAGCAGCAATCAGCCCCAGCATTTT. Full variable domain (remainder filled in from reference TRBV15 and TRBJ1-5): DAMVIQNPRYQVTQFGKPVTLSCSQTLNHNVMYWYQQKSSQAPKLLFHYYDKDFNNEADTPDNFQSRRPNTSFCFLDIRSPGLGDTAMYLCATSAGQSSNQPQHFGDGTRLSIL.

The chain combines TRBV6-5 with TRBJ1-1; 8 bases fit TRBD1. CDR3 length: 14 amino acids. J was trimmed by 6 bases and V by 5 bases; bases with no gene match: 8. Germline V CDR1 and CDR2: MNHEY, SVGAGI. The CDR3 reads CASSPGQARAEAFF. The CDR3 DNA follows: TGTGCCAGCAGTCCGGGACAGGCGAGGGCTGAAGCTTTCTTT.

This sequence joins TRBV28 and TRBJ1-1; TRBD1 might be the D (5 bases). The CDR3 has 14 amino acids. Germline V gene lookup returns CDR1 MDHEN and CDR2 SYDVKM. The ends were cut back, 2 bases at V and 2 bases at J, with 9 bases in the middle. CDR3 DNA sequence: TGTGCCAGCAGTTTAAGGGGCATAAACACTGAAGCTTTCTTT. As protein: CASSLRGINTEAFF.

The V and J genes are TRBV5-1 and TRBJ2-7; 10 nucleotides align to TRBD1. CDR1 is SGHRS and CDR2 is YFSETQ in the germline V gene. The CDR3 runs 14 residues. The J segment lost 5 bases and the V segment lost 4 bases, leaving 6 bases of the junction unmatched. The CDR3 DNA sequence: TGCGCCAGCAGCCCGGGACAGGGGAACGACGAGCAGTACTTC. The encoded protein is CASSPGQGNDEQYF. Supplemented by reference TRBV5-1 and TRBJ2-7, the full variable domain reads KAGVTQTPRYLIKTRGQQVTLSCSPISGHRSVSWYQQTPGQGLQFLFEYFSETQRNKGNFPGRFSGRQFSNSRSEMNVSTLELGDSALYLCASSPGQGNDEQYFGPGTRLTVT.

This clone was detected only once. The rearrangement uses TRBV29-1 and TRBJ2-5, with TRBD1 identical over 7 bases. Germline lookup yields CDR1 SQVTM and CDR2 ANQGSEA. CDR3 length: 14 amino acids. V shed 6 bases and J 8 bases; nucleotides not matched to a gene: 15. In nucleotides, the CDR3 is TGCAGCGTGGAGGACAGGCTGGTCTCCGGCACCCAGTACTTC. As protein: CSVEDRLVSGTQYF.